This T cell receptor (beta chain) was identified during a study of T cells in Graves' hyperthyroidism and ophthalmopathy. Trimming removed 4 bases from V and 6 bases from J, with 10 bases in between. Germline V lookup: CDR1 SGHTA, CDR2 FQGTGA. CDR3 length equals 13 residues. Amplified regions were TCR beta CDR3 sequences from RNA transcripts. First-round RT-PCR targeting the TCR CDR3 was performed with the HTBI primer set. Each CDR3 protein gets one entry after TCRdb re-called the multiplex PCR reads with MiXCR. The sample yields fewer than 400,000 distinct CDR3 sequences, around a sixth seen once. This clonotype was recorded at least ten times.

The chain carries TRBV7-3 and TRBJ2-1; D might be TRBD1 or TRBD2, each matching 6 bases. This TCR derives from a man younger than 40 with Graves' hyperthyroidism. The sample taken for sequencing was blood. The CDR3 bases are TGTGCCAGCAGCTCCTCGGGGGCCAATGAGCAGTTCTTC. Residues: CASSSSGANEQFF.